The entry that follows covers one TCR beta chain sequence. Its antigen is as yet unknown. This record belongs to a study of CD8 T cells in ankylosing spondylitis. Study results and caveats: Apparently characteristic of ankylosing spondylitis blood was a TCR beta motif (roughly eight highly homologous variants).

Quantitative 5'-RACE with molecular barcodes produced the TCR beta libraries. TCRdb called the 5' RACE reads again in MiXCR, with one record for every CDR3 protein. Among about 160,000 distinct CDR3 sequences listed, around 17% were seen once. CDR3 length: 15 amino acids. Germline assignment: CDR1 SGHTA and CDR2 FQGNSA. V was trimmed by 4 bases and J by 0 bases, leaving 9 bases between them. The rearrangement uses TRBV7-2 and TRBJ2-2; D not certain. The source of this sequence is a male donor with ankylosing spondylitis or in good health (not recorded which). Sequenced material: blood, either unsorted or a sorted T cell fraction (not recorded which). This CDR3 reads CASSSGLPNTGELFF. The CDR3, as DNA: TGTGCCAGCAGCTCCGGGCTACCGAACACCGGGGAGCTGTTTTTT.